This T cell receptor beta chain was retrieved from a study of T cells in Graves' hyperthyroidism and ophthalmopathy. The wider study: Peripheral blood specimens were obtained at initial diagnosis, prior to any treatment. Study results and limitations: Most thyroid clonotypes with frequency above 0.001 were detected in blood.

Diagnostic decisions used clinical symptoms, serum thyroxine and TRAb, thyroid ultrasound and orbital computed tomography. TCR beta CDR3 regions were amplified from RNA. The study used the HTBI primer set for a first-round RT-PCR of the TCR CDR3. TCRdb re-analysed the multiplex PCR reads in MiXCR, keeping a single row per CDR3 protein. This table holds hundreds of thousands of distinct CDR3 sequences, 12% to 15% found once. Germline V gives CDR1 GTSNPN, CDR2 SVGIG (reference sequence). The CDR3 is 13 amino acids. V was pared by 0 bases and J by 3 bases, with 9 bases between. In its sample, this clonotype was seen many times. Its antigen is unknown.

Sequenced: blood. The clonotype comes from a woman aged 18 to 35 with Graves' hyperthyroidism. This chain uses TRBV30 with TRBJ2-7; no clear D gene. The CDR3 DNA reads as TGTGCCTGGAGTGTAAGCTCGCTCTACGAGCAGTACTTC. Its translation: CAWSVSSLYEQYF.